This TCR beta chain originates from a study of high-grade serous ovarian cancer treatment subgroups. Study details: Mean per sample: around 14,000 reads, several thousand unique TCR beta rearrangements. Study-wide findings and caveats: Repertoire similarity ranged roughly 0.1 to 0.79 between tumors of one patient.

Profiling relied on immunoSEQ multiplex PCR, and the TCRdb table lists in-frame clones only, not all of them. The sample consists of over a thousand clones, under 80% of them appearing once. Germline assignment: CDR1 SEHNR and CDR2 FQNEAQ (reference sequence). The V and J ends lost 5 bases and 5 bases respectively, with 19 bases between them. The CDR3 contains 15 residues. About this clone: The antigen remains undetermined.

Tumor samples were obtained before definitive surgery or chemotherapy. The sample consisted of tumor tissue. The TCR was taken from a human donor with high-grade serous ovarian cancer. The chain is built from TRBV7-9 and TRBJ2-7; D uncertain. In DNA, the CDR3 is TGTGCCAGCAGCCCCACTGGTGAACAGCTCCACGAGCAGTACTTC. Protein: CASSPTGEQLHEQYF.